The 11 T cell receptor beta chains below come from one sample, sequenced in a study of T-cell reconstitution after alpha-beta-depleted transplantation in children. The authors prepared the TCRbeta library with unique molecular identifiers. TCRdb reanalysed the PCR reads using MiXCR and keeps one entry per CDR3 protein. The sample contains about 980,000 distinct CDR3 sequences, about 29% of which appear only once. The source material was PBMCs, mostly from graft donor cells, sampled 360 days after TCRalphabeta/CD19-depleted stem cell transplant. These receptor sequences come from a boy under two years old who had a stem cell transplant for SCID, so the T cells may come from the graft donor.

This clonotype was detected only once. This sequence joins TRBV4-1 and TRBJ2-2; TRBD2 agrees at 10 bases. Germline V gene data show CDR1 as MGHRA and CDR2 as YSYEKL. The CDR3 totals 20 residues. The trim removed 1 base at V and 5 bases at J, leaving 16 bases unmatched. CDR3 sequence reads: CASSQVGLAGARVRTGELFF. The CDR3 bases are TGCGCCAGCAGCCAAGTGGGGCTAGCGGGGGCCCGGGTACGAACCGGGGAGCTGTTTTTT.

This clonotype has more than one count but fewer than ten. J is TRBJ2-7 and V is TRBV28; 10 bases are shared with TRBD1. This CDR3 has 17 amino acids. Losses at the gene ends were 0 bases for V and 2 bases for J; bases not matched to a gene: 7. Per germline, CDR1 MDHEN and CDR2 SYDVKM. CDR3 region: CASSLWKGGQGPYEQYF. CDR3 coding DNA: TGTGCCAGCAGTTTATGGAAAGGGGGACAGGGGCCCTACGAGCAGTACTTC.

The chain employs TRBV24-1 and TRBJ2-2; TRBD1 agrees at 7 bases. There are 17 residues in the CDR3. Germline CDR1 reads KGHDR; CDR2 reads SFDVKD. V lost 3 bases to trimming and J lost 0 bases; unmatched junction nucleotides: 6. CDR3 residues: CATSDLKGAPNTGELFF. The CDR3 nucleotides are TGTGCCACCAGTGATCTCAAGGGGGCTCCGAACACCGGGGAGCTGTTTTTT.

V gene TRBV11-2 combines with J gene TRBJ2-6, with TRBD1 matching 7 bases. The CDR3 is made up of 17 amino acids. V gave up 5 bases and J gave up 0 bases; unmatched junction bases: 7. Per the germline V gene, CDR1 is SGHAT and CDR2 is FQNNGV. Here the CDR3 reads CASSPTGPSSGANVLTF. Here the CDR3 DNA reads TGTGCCAGCAGCCCGACAGGGCCGAGCTCTGGGGCCAACGTCCTGACTTTC.

The chain's CDR3 is CASSLAAGRPPGANVLTF. The CDR3 bases are TGTGCCAGCAGTTTGGCCGCCGGGCGTCCCCCTGGGGCCAACGTCCTGACTTTC. The V and J genes are TRBV12-3 or TRBV12-4 and TRBJ2-6, with D uncertain. Deletions cut 3 bases from V and 2 bases from J, with 17 bases between. The CDR3 is 18 residues long.

This clonotype showed up just a few times. This sequence joins TRBV4-3 and TRBJ2-2; D ambiguous. The CDR3 has 15 residues. Germline assignment: CDR1 LGHNA and CDR2 YSLEER. Trimming pared 0 bases from V and 0 bases from J, leaving 5 bases between. The CDR3 DNA reads TGCGCCAGCAGCCAAGAGCACACGAACACCGGGGAGCTGTTTTTT. It yields the protein CASSQEHTNTGELFF.

The rearrangement joins TRBV3-1 to TRBJ2-5; D unclear. V was pared by 7 bases and J by 2 bases, with 14 bases between. The V gene's germline CDR1 is LGHDT and CDR2 YNNKEL (reference sequence). This CDR3 is 14 amino acids long. CDR3 region: CASTLNIGQETQYF. DNA for the CDR3: TGTGCCAGCACCTTAAACATAGGTCAAGAGACCCAGTACTTC.

The rearrangement joins TRBV20-1 to TRBJ2-2; D gene ambiguous. The CDR3 length is 12 residues. CDR1 and CDR2 (germline): DFQATT, SNEGSKA (reference sequence). Trimming removed 3 bases from V and 4 bases from J, with 6 bases in between. In DNA, the CDR3 is TGCAGTGCTAGTCCCAGCACCGGGGAGCTGTTTTTT. It specifies CSASPSTGELFF.

The J gene is TRBJ2-5, the V gene TRBV20-1; the D is unclear. V was trimmed by 1 base and J by 3 bases, leaving 9 bases between them. This CDR3 has 13 amino acids. Germline CDR1 and CDR2: DFQATT and SNEGSKA (reference sequence). The CDR3 spells CSARVDGEETQYF. The CDR3 bases are TGCAGTGCTAGAGTGGACGGCGAAGAGACCCAGTACTTC.

This clonotype was observed a single time. The chain links TRBV4-1 to TRBJ2-5; 11 bases line up with TRBD2. The CDR3 contains 18 residues. Looked up from germline, CDR1 is MGHRA and CDR2 is YSYEKL. V shed 4 bases, J shed 0 bases, and the junction held 10 bases outside the gene matches. This CDR3 reads CASSRGTSGSGYQETQYF. CDR3 sequence (DNA): TGCGCCAGCAGCCGCGGGACTAGCGGCTCGGGGTACCAAGAGACCCAGTACTTC.

V gene TRBV7-9 combines with J gene TRBJ2-7, with a weak D call TRBD1 (5 bases). CDR1 SEHNR and CDR2 FQNEAQ come from the germline V gene (reference sequence). V lost 5 bases and J 3 bases, leaving 14 bases between the germline ends. This CDR3 contains 14 residues. CDR3 bases: TGTGCCAGCAGCCCCCAACAGGTACTCTACGAGCAGTACTTC. It encodes CASSPQQVLYEQYF.